The 28 T cell receptor beta chains below come from one sample, sequenced in a study of cytomegalovirus exposure and HLA in healthy donors. PCR was performed using 60 Vbeta and 13 Jbeta primers. TCRdb's copy holds only in-frame clones and misses some; the assay was immunoSEQ multiplex PCR. Of about 120,000 clones detected, approximately 81% appear once; the ten largest clones hold roughly 2.2%. Material: PBMCs. The receptors come from a woman between 35 and 50 years old in good health and CMV-seronegative.

As concerns this clone: The junction departs from the called germline gene at one end, perhaps through a read error. The J gene is TRBJ1-2, the V gene TRBV6-1; D is perhaps TRBD1 (5 bases). CDR1 MNHNS and CDR2 SASEGT come from the germline V gene. This CDR3 has 14 residues. The CDR3 loop reads CARSVGRDPYGYTF. The CDR3 nucleotides read TGTGCCCGCAGTGTCGGCAGGGATCCGTATGGCTACACCTTC.

CDR3 DNA: TGTGCCAGCTCACTTCAGCAGGGATCTGGAAACACCATATATTTT. It encodes CASSLQQGSGNTIYF. The V gene is TRBV18, the J gene TRBJ1-3; possibly TRBD1 for D (5 bases). From germline, CDR1 is KGHSH and CDR2 LQKENI. V lost 4 bases to trimming and J lost 1 base, with 11 bases between them. This CDR3 is 15 amino acids long.

The CDR3 nucleotides are TGCGCCAGCAGTTGGAGCGGGTCGTACGAGCAGTACTTC. This sequence encodes CASSWSGSYEQYF. The rearrangement links TRBV5-1 to TRBJ2-7, with D tentatively TRBD2 (6 bases). Trimming took 5 bases from V and 4 from J, leaving 13 bases between them. The CDR3 contains 13 residues. Germline-derived CDR1 and CDR2 are SGHRS and YFSETQ.

This chain joins TRBV5-6 and TRBJ2-1; TRBD2 matches 9 bases. V lost 1 base and J lost 10; bases outside the gene matches: 12. The germline CDR1 and CDR2 sequences are SGHDT and YYEEEE. The CDR3 has 16 residues. CDR3 sequence: CASSLRFGLAGNEQFF. CDR3 nucleotides: TGTGCCAGCAGCTTGCGTTTCGGTCTAGCGGGAAACGAGCAGTTCTTC.

The chain employs TRBV7-8 and TRBJ2-1; D perhaps matches TRBD1 (6 bases). CDR3 length equals 15 residues. The germline V and J ends were trimmed by 4 bases and 5 bases, with 15 bases remaining between them. Germline CDR1 is SGHVS and CDR2 is FQNEAQ. CDR3 DNA sequence: TGTGCCAGCAGCTCAACCGGGACAAGGAACAATGAGCAGTTCTTC. Translation: CASSSTGTRNNEQFF.

The gene calls are TRBV19 and TRBJ2-7, with TRBD1 matching over 8 bases. J lost 7 bases, V lost 8 bases, and 16 bases had no gene match. Germline V gene sequence: CDR1 LNHDA, CDR2 SQIVND (reference sequence). This CDR3 contains 15 residues. The CDR3 sequence: CASSRAGGLITEQYF. The CDR3 nucleotides read TGTGCCAGTTCACGGGCAGGGGGCCTAATAACGGAGCAGTACTTC.

This clone was seen only once. J is TRBJ2-7 and V is TRBV27, with 9 nucleotides matching TRBD1. CDR3 length equals 16 residues. From germline, CDR1 is MNHEY and CDR2 SMNVEV (reference sequence). V was pared by 6 bases and J by 0 bases, with 9 bases of the junction left unmatched. CDR3 sequence: CASSRLTTGGSYEQYF. The CDR3 coding sequence is TGTGCCAGCAGCCGCCTAACGACAGGGGGCTCCTACGAGCAGTACTTC.

This CDR3 is CASSGDRTSGISYEQYF. CDR3 sequence (DNA): TGTGCCAGCAGCGGTGATAGGACTAGCGGGATCTCCTACGAGCAGTACTTC. The chain is built from TRBV7-8 and TRBJ2-5; 12 positions match TRBD2. TRBJ2-7 explains the end of the DNA better; the J call may be wrong. This CDR3 is 17 amino acids long. CDR1 is SGHVS, CDR2 FQNEAQ, per germline.

V and J are TRBV6-1 and TRBJ1-5; 9 nucleotides match TRBD1. The germline CDR1 and CDR2 sequences are MNHNS and SASEGT. The CDR3 length is 15 residues. Unmatched junction bases numbered 6, after V lost 6 bases and J lost 3 bases. The CDR3: CASSLQGANNQPQHF. As DNA, the CDR3 is TGTGCCAGCAGCTTACAGGGGGCCAACAATCAGCCCCAGCATTTT.

The chain recombines TRBV18 with TRBJ2-5; D may be TRBD2 (5 bases). This CDR3 region has 14 residues. In germline, CDR1 is KGHSH, CDR2 LQKENI. The V end lost 2 bases, the J end lost 0 bases, and 7 bases lay between the germline ends. CDR3 protein: CASSPGGYQETQYF. CDR3 bases: TGTGCCAGCTCACCAGGAGGTTACCAAGAGACCCAGTACTTC.

This sequence joins TRBV7-2 and TRBJ2-1; 9 nucleotides match TRBD2. With V trimmed by 4 bases and J by 6 bases, 16 bases remained unmatched. This CDR3 has 18 residues. Per the germline V gene, CDR1 is SGHTA and CDR2 is FQGNSA. The CDR3 loop is CASSSPYRLAETTNEQFF. The CDR3 nucleotides read TGTGCCAGCAGCTCACCCTACCGACTAGCGGAAACTACCAATGAGCAGTTCTTC.

The V gene is TRBV13, the J gene TRBJ2-2; unclear D gene. CDR3 length: 14 amino acids. V lost 5 bases to trimming and J lost 6 bases, with 13 bases between them. In germline, CDR1 is PRHDT, CDR2 FYEKMQ (reference sequence). The CDR3 sequence is CASSPRNRPGELFF. The CDR3 DNA sequence: TGTGCCAGCAGCCCTAGAAATAGACCCGGGGAGCTGTTTTTT.

The chain carries TRBV6-5 and TRBJ1-2; TRBD1 is a possible D gene (6 bases). Per germline, CDR1 MNHEY and CDR2 SVGAGI. V was pared by 8 bases and J by 0 bases, with 16 bases between. The CDR3 loop spans 15 amino acids. This CDR3 reads CASQPGTSANYGYTF. The CDR3 bases are TGTGCCAGCCAACCCGGGACATCAGCTAACTATGGCTACACCTTC.

This chain joins TRBV27 and TRBJ2-7; TRBD2 matches at 9 bases. The CDR3 is made up of 18 amino acids. J was trimmed by 0 bases and V by 3 bases; bases with no gene match: 12. The germline V gene encodes CDR1 MNHEY and CDR2 SMNVEV (reference sequence). CDR3 region: CASSFRPTSGLSSYEQYF. In nucleotides, the CDR3 is TGTGCCAGCAGTTTCCGTCCTACTAGCGGGCTTAGCTCCTACGAGCAGTACTTC.

This rearrangement joins TRBV5-4 to TRBJ2-5; weak D call: TRBD2 (5 bases). The V gene lost 0 bases and the J gene lost 5 bases, with 11 bases spanning the gap. The germline V gene has CDR1 SGHNT and CDR2 YYREEE (reference sequence). The CDR3 contains 14 residues. CDR3 region: CASSLVPGRETQYF. CDR3 coding DNA: TGTGCCAGCAGCTTGGTCCCGGGAAGGGAGACCCAGTACTTC.

The chain carries TRBV2 and TRBJ2-4, with D perhaps matching TRBD1 (6 bases). The CDR3 spans 16 residues. Germline V gene sequence: CDR1 SNHLY, CDR2 FYNNEI. V dropped 6 bases and J dropped 0 bases, with 15 bases sitting between them. The CDR3 loop reads CASRERQVLAKNIQYF. CDR3 sequence (DNA): TGTGCCAGCAGGGAAAGACAGGTCCTAGCCAAAAACATTCAGTACTTC.

CDR3 region: CASSFPDRVNTEAFF. In nucleotides, the CDR3 is TGTGCCAGCAGTTTCCCGGACAGGGTGAACACTGAAGCTTTCTTT. The chain joins TRBV28 to TRBJ1-1; TRBD1 matches 8 bases. There are 15 residues in the CDR3. J gave up 0 bases and V 3 bases, and 3 bases lay outside the gene matches. Germline CDR1 reads MDHEN; CDR2 reads SYDVKM.

The gene calls are TRBV6-5 and TRBJ2-7; D perhaps matches TRBD1 (6 bases). In germline, CDR1 is MNHEY, CDR2 SVGAGI. The V end was cut by 4 bases, the J end by 4 bases, with 17 bases between. There are 15 residues in the CDR3. The DNA of the CDR3 is TGTGCCAGCAGTTCCGACCGCAGGGGCCCTTACGAGCAGTACTTC. It encodes CASSSDRRGPYEQYF.

The chain employs TRBV7-2 and TRBJ2-3, with D possibly TRBD1 on 7 matching bases. The germline CDR1 and CDR2 sequences are SGHTA and FQGNSA. The CDR3 consists of 18 residues. Trimming shortened V by 1 base and J by 1 base, and 18 bases separated the two germline ends. The CDR3 protein is CASSLVSRTGGRTDTQYF. The CDR3 nucleotides read TGTGCCAGCAGCTTAGTTTCGAGGACAGGAGGGCGCACAGATACGCAGTATTTT.

The chain has TRBV28 and TRBJ1-4; maybe TRBD1 (6 bases). This CDR3 is 15 amino acids long. CDR1 MDHEN and CDR2 SYDVKM come from the germline V gene. The ends were cut back, 4 bases at V and 3 bases at J, with 12 bases in the middle. Here the CDR3 DNA reads TGTGCCAGCAGTTATAGCAGGGGCGCTAATGAAAAACTGTTTTTT. Residues: CASSYSRGANEKLFF.

This chain links TRBV18 with TRBJ1-1; D gene unclear. Germline V gene lookup returns CDR1 KGHSH and CDR2 LQKENI. Trimming shortened V by 0 bases and J by 0 bases, and 8 bases separated the two germline ends. The CDR3 extends over 15 amino acids. The CDR3 nucleotides are TGTGCCAGCTCACCACCGATAGCTATGAACACTGAAGCTTTCTTT. Protein: CASSPPIAMNTEAFF.

The chain is built from TRBV6-1 and TRBJ1-6; D might be TRBD1 (5 bases). With 3 bases removed from V and 10 bases from J, the gap between germline ends came to 22 bases. In germline, CDR1 is MNHNS, CDR2 SASEGT. This CDR3 has 17 residues. CDR3 residues: CASSERAGGVKMSPLHF. The CDR3 bases are TGTGCCAGCAGTGAGCGTGCCGGGGGTGTGAAAATGTCACCCCTCCACTTT.

About this clone: Its ends do not fully match the called genes, so a read error is possible. This chain connects TRBV7-8 to TRBJ1-5; TRBD1 agrees at 8 bases. The CDR3 length is 20 residues. Per the germline V gene, CDR1 is SGHVS and CDR2 is FQNEAQ. The CDR3 nucleotides read TGTGCCAGCAGCTTAGCCCCAAATGACAGGGGAGGCCATAGCAATCAGCCCCCGCATTTT. Amino acid sequence: CASSLAPNDRGGHSNQPPHF.

In DNA form, the CDR3 reads TGTGCCAGCAGCTTAGCTCAGGGTTTCGACACCGGGGAGCTGTTTTTT. Translated, it gives CASSLAQGFDTGELFF. The rearrangement joins TRBV7-9 to TRBJ2-2; D may be TRBD1 (5 bases). The CDR3 sequence is 16 residues long. Germline V gene data show CDR1 as SEHNR and CDR2 as FQNEAQ (reference sequence). Trimming took off 0 bases at V and 3 bases at J, with 11 bases between the two ends.

The rearrangement joins TRBV19 to TRBJ1-6; TRBD1 is a possible D gene (6 bases). Germline CDR1 reads LNHDA; CDR2 reads SQIVND (reference sequence). V was trimmed by 9 bases and J by 8 bases, leaving 14 bases between them. The CDR3 has 13 amino acids. CDR3 in DNA: TGTGCCAGCAGTGGACAGTTGGATTCACCCCTCCACTTT. Encoded protein: CASSGQLDSPLHF.

This clone was found a few times. The rearrangement joins TRBV15 to TRBJ1-1; TRBD1 matches 9 bases. V lost 1 base, J lost 5 bases, and 8 bases stayed unmatched. This CDR3 is built from 16 residues. Germline V gene data show CDR1 as LNHNV and CDR2 as YYDKDF (reference sequence). The CDR3: CATSRVLGQGETEAFF. The CDR3 bases are TGTGCCACCAGCAGAGTATTGGGACAGGGAGAAACTGAAGCTTTCTTT.

The chain employs TRBV19 and TRBJ1-1; 7 nucleotides agree with TRBD1. CDR3 size: 12 residues. Germline CDR1 and CDR2: LNHDA and SQIVND (reference sequence). The V segment lost 5 bases and the J segment 3 bases; nucleotides outside the gene matches: 0. The CDR3 reads CASSDRDTEAFF. The CDR3 DNA reads TGTGCCAGTAGTGACAGGGACACTGAAGCTTTCTTT.

The chain joins TRBV7-6 to TRBJ1-1; tentative D call: TRBD1 (5 bases). Per the germline V gene, CDR1 is SGHVS and CDR2 is FNYEAQ. Trimming shortened V by 1 base and J by 6 bases, and 12 bases separated the two germline ends. The CDR3 sequence is 14 residues long. CDR3 bases: TGTGCCAGCAGCTTAGGAGCAGGGTTCGCTGAAGCTTTCTTT. Its translation is CASSLGAGFAEAFF. The complete variable domain, with remaining parts taken from reference TRBV7-6 and TRBJ1-1, reads GAGVSQSPRYKVTKRGQDVALRCDPISGHVSLYWYRQALGQGPEFLTYFNYEAQQDKSGLPNDRFSAERPEGSISTLTIQRTEQRDSAMYRCASSLGAGFAEAFFGQGTRLTVV.